This T cell receptor (beta chain) was sequenced in a study of blood T cell repertoires in COVID-19. Study-level information: Specimens from acute and convalescent COVID-19 originated in the United States, Italy and Spain.

Germline V gives CDR1 MNHEY, CDR2 SVGAGI. The length of the CDR3 is 12 residues. The study recruited people aged roughly 18 to 100 years across more than 20 US areas. Participants' own reports of clinical history determined their cohort assignment. In the authors' workflow: From reference gene primer amplification, estimates of nucleated cell counts were derived. Some clones are missing from TCRdb's copy, which holds only in-frame ones; the method was immunoSEQ multiplex PCR. The DNA was the basis for D and trimming; V, J and clone size are from that table. This table has 250,000 to 350,000 clones, 80% to 90% appearing once.

The TCR comes from a young woman who had recovered from COVID-19. The chain links TRBV6-5 to TRBJ2-5; TRBD2 matches 7 bases. Sequenced sample: PBMCs or T cells enriched from blood (not recorded which). Written as DNA, the CDR3 is TGTGCAATAGCGGGTTTGCAAGAGACCCAGTACTTC. Translating gives CAIAGLQETQYF.